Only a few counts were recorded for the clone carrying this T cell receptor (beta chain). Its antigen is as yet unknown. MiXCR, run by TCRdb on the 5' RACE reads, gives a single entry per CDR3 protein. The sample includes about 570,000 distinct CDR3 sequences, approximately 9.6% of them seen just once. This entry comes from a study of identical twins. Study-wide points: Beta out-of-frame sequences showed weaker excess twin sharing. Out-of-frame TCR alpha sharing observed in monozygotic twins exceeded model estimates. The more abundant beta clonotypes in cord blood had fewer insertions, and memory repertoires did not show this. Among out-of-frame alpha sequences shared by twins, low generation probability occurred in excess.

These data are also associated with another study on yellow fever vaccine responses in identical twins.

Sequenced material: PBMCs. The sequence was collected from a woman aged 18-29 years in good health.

CDR3 DNA sequence: TGTGCCAGCAGCCAAGGGAAACAAGAGACCCAGTACTTC. Amino acid sequence: CASSQGKQETQYF. The chain links TRBV3-1 to TRBJ2-5; D unresolved. Germline CDR1 LGHDT, CDR2 YNNKEL (reference sequence). The V gene lost 1 base and the J gene lost 2 bases, with 5 bases spanning the gap. CDR3 size: 13 residues.